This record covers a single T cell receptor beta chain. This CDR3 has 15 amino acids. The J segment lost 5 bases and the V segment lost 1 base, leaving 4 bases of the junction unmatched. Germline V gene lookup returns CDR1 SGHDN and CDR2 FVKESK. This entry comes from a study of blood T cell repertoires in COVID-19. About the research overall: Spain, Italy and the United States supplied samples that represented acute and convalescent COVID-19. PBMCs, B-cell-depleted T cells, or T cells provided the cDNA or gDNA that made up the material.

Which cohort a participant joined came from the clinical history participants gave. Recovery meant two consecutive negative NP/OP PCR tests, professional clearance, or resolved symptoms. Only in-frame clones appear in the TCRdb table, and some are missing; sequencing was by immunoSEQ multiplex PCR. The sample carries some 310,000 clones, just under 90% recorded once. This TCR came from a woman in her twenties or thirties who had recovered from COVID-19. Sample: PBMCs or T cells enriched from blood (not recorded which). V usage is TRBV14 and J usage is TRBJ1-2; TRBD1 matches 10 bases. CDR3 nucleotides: TGTGCCAGCAGCCAAGGATTGGGACAGGGGTATGGCTACACCTTC. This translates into CASSQGLGQGYGYTF.